The T cell receptor (beta chain) described here comes from a study of blood T cell repertoires in COVID-19. Only in-frame clones appear in the TCRdb table, and some are missing; sequencing was by immunoSEQ multiplex PCR. Here the sample spans a few hundred thousand clones, roughly nine tenths being singletons. The CDR3 consists of 18 residues. V gave up 2 bases and J gave up 0 bases, with 17 bases separating them. CDR1 is LNHNV, CDR2 YYDKDF, per germline (reference sequence). Recruits, aged about 18 to 95 years, lived in roughly 22 US areas. Recovered Cohort 3 donors showed two negative PCRs, clearance, or symptom resolution.

The sample consisted of PBMCs or T cells enriched from blood (not recorded which). This sequence joins TRBV15 and TRBJ2-1; D ambiguous. The TCR originated in a man aged 25-45 years who had recovered from COVID-19. The CDR3 bases are TGTGCCACCAGCAGACGTCCACTACTTTATGACTCCTACAATGAGCAGTTCTTC. It codes for CATSRRPLLYDSYNEQFF.